Reported below is one TCR beta chain. Profiling relied on immunoSEQ multiplex PCR, and the TCRdb table lists in-frame clones only, not all of them. Among approximately 220,000 clones, about 79% were seen once, and the ten largest hold approximately 1.3%. Germline CDR1 reads LNHNV; CDR2 reads YYDKDF (reference sequence). The V end lost 4 bases, the J end lost 1 base, and 13 bases lay between the germline ends. The CDR3 has 15 residues. This sample stems from a study of blood T cell repertoires in COVID-19. At the level of the study: Samples representing acute and convalescent COVID-19 were sourced from the United States, Italy and Spain.

Everyone who took part was roughly 18 to 89 years old, and they came from 20 to 25 US areas. Specimen: PBMCs or T cells enriched from blood (not recorded which). The sequence came from a woman in her thirties or forties with acute COVID-19. The V and J genes are TRBV15 and TRBJ2-5; no clear D gene. CDR3 residues: CATSKRDYFQETQYF. CDR3 coding DNA: TGTGCCACCAGCAAAAGAGATTACTTCCAAGAGACCCAGTACTTC.